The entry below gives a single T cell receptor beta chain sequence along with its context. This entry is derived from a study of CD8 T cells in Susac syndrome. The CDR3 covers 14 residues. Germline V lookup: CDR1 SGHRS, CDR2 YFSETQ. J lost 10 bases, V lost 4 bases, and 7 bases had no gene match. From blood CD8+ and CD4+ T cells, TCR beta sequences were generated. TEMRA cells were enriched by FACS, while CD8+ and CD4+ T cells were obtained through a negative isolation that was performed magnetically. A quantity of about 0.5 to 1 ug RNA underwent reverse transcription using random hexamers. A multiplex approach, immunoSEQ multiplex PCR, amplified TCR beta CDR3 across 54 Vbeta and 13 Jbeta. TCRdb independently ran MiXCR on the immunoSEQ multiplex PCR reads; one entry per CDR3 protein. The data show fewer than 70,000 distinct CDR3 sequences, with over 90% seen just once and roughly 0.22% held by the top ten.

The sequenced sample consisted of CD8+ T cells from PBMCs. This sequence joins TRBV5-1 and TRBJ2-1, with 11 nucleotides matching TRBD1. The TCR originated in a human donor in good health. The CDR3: CASSPGQGGMEQFF. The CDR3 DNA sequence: TGCGCCAGCAGCCCGGGACAGGGGGGAATGGAGCAGTTCTTC.